A single sample gave rise to the 10 T cell receptor beta chains below, sequenced in a study of radiation and T cells in renal cell carcinoma. Produced via immunoSEQ multiplex PCR; TCRdb's table is partial and in-frame only. Found here are 100,000 to 150,000 clones, approximately 80% of them singletons; the top ten hold under 4%. The time point denotes: baseline pretreatment blood. Described treatment: 15 Gy SBRT to primary tumor, nephrectomy 4 weeks later. The specimen comprised blood, sampled from a patient whose treatment included radiotherapy and nephrectomy. The receptors were gathered from a woman aged 55-75 years with renal cell carcinoma.

The chain couples TRBV6-1 to TRBJ2-7; TRBD2 might be the D (7 bases). The germline V and J ends were trimmed by 3 bases and 2 bases, with 14 bases remaining between them. This CDR3 contains 15 residues. Germline V CDR1 and CDR2: MNHNS, SASEGT. The CDR3 DNA sequence: TGTGCCAGCAGTGAGGGGGGGGACAACGCCTACGAGCAGTACTTC. Translating it yields CASSEGGDNAYEQYF.

This chain joins TRBV18 and TRBJ2-5; a weak D match, TRBD2 (6 bases). CDR3 length: 14 amino acids. CDR1 and CDR2 (germline): KGHSH, LQKENI. V lost 2 bases and J 5 bases, leaving 12 bases between the germline ends. The CDR3 sequence: CASSPDWGDETQYF. In DNA form, the CDR3 reads TGTGCCAGCTCACCAGACTGGGGGGACGAGACCCAGTACTTC.

This chain connects TRBV28 to TRBJ1-3, with D possibly TRBD1 on 6 matching bases. V was shortened by 4 bases and J by 0 bases, with 10 bases between the two germline ends. Per the germline V gene, CDR1 is MDHEN and CDR2 is SYDVKM. This CDR3 has 15 residues. The CDR3: CASSSGQISGNTIYF. For the CDR3, the DNA is TGTGCCAGCAGTTCCGGACAGATCTCTGGAAACACCATATATTTT.

V is TRBV6-6 and J is TRBJ1-3; TRBD1 matches 9 bases. The CDR3 loop spans 15 amino acids. Trimming at V came to 6 bases and at J to 4 bases, leaving 7 bases not matched to a gene. From germline, CDR1 is MNHNY and CDR2 SVGAGI (reference sequence). The CDR3 DNA reads as TGTGCCAGCAGACAACAGGGGGCAGCCGGAAACACCATATATTTT. It encodes CASRQQGAAGNTIYF.

The genes are TRBV6-6 and TRBJ1-5; the D gene is possibly TRBD1 (6 bases). Trimming removed 4 bases from V and 6 bases from J, with 16 bases in between. The length of the CDR3 is 15 residues. Germline V CDR1 and CDR2: MNHNY, SVGAGI (reference sequence). CDR3 protein: CASSLVLLQGQPQHF. Written as DNA, the CDR3 is TGTGCCAGCAGTTTGGTTCTTCTACAGGGTCAGCCCCAGCATTTT.

This chain joins TRBV7-2 and TRBJ2-1; tentatively, D is TRBD1 (5 bases). Germline-derived CDR1 and CDR2 are SGHTA and FQGNSA. The CDR3 spans 13 residues. The ends were cut back, 1 base at V and 7 bases at J, with 8 bases in the middle. The CDR3 DNA reads as TGTGCCAGCAGCTTAGGGACATTAAATGAGCAGTTCTTC. Amino acid sequence: CASSLGTLNEQFF.

This clone was picked up a small number of times. The V call is TRBV19, the J call TRBJ1-1, with a possible D match to TRBD1 (5 bases). This CDR3 region has 16 residues. Per germline, CDR1 LNHDA and CDR2 SQIVND (reference sequence). The ends were cut back, 5 bases at V and 4 bases at J, with 20 bases in the middle. In nucleotides, the CDR3 is TGTGCCAGTAGTCACGGGGGTCCCTCCGGGAGCACTGAAGCTTTCTTT. This translates into CASSHGGPSGSTEAFF.

The J gene is TRBJ1-1, the V gene TRBV30; D is perhaps TRBD1 (6 bases). The CDR3 contains 12 residues. Between the trimmed V and J ends, which lost 5 bases and 4 bases, there was a span of 11 bases. CDR1 GTSNPN and CDR2 SVGIG come from the germline V gene (reference sequence). CDR3 sequence reads: CAWGVGGTEAFF. The CDR3 DNA reads TGTGCCTGGGGCGTAGGGGGCACTGAAGCTTTCTTT.

This clone was found a few times. The genes are TRBV5-5 and TRBJ2-7; 10 bases line up with TRBD2. The CDR3 covers 15 residues. Germline V gives CDR1 SGHKS, CDR2 YYEKEE (reference sequence). The V and J ends lost 4 bases and 4 bases, in that order; junction bases with no gene match: 8. As DNA, the CDR3 is TGTGCCAGCAGCCCCACGCAGCGGGGGGGGTACGAGCAGTACTTC. This translates into CASSPTQRGGYEQYF.

The chain is built from TRBV19 and TRBJ2-4; 10 bases are a match to TRBD1. Germline lookup yields CDR1 LNHDA and CDR2 SQIVND (reference sequence). CDR3 size: 21 residues. V lost 1 base and J lost 1; bases outside the gene matches: 16. CDR3 DNA sequence: TGTGCCAGTAGTATAGGGGGGGACAGGGGAGTGATAGGTACGGCCAAAAACATTCAGTACTTC. Protein: CASSIGGDRGVIGTAKNIQYF.